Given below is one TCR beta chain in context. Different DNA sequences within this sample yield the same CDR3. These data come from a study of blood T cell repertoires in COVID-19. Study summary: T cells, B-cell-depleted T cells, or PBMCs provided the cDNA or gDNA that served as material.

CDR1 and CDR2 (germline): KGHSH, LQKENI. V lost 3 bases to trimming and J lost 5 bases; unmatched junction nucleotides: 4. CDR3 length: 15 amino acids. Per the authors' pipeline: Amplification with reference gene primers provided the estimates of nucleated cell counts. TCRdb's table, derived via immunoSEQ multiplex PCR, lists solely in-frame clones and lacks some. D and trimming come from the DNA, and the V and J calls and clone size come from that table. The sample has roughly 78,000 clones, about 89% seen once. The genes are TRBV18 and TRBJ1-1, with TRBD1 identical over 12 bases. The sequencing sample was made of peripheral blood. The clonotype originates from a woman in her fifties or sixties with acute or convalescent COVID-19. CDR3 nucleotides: TGTGCCAGCTCACCGGGACAGGGGGCGAGGACTGAAGCTTTCTTT. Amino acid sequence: CASSPGQGARTEAFF.